These 10 T cell receptor beta chains were all obtained from the same sample, sequenced in a study of T cells after yellow fever vaccination. TCRdb called the 5' RACE reads again in MiXCR, with one record for every CDR3 protein. Counted here are some 200,000 distinct CDR3 sequences, 3% to 4% occurring once; the ten biggest clones make up 2.5% to 3.5%. The sequencing used CD4+ T cells sorted from PBMCs, collected 10 days after the yellow fever booster vaccination. The receptors stem from a man in his late teens or twenties who received the YFV17D yellow fever vaccine.

This clonotype has just a few counts. J is TRBJ2-3 and V is TRBV5-4; D is uncertain. The CDR3 consists of 18 residues. Germline loops: CDR1 SGHNT, CDR2 YYREEE (reference sequence). Trimming took off 0 bases at V and 5 bases at J, with 22 bases between the two ends. For the CDR3, the DNA is TGTGCCAGCAGCTTGGGGGCCCCCTCGGTAATTCGCGGAGATACGCAGTATTTT. Protein product: CASSLGAPSVIRGDTQYF.

This clonotype was counted a few times. CDR3 residues: CASSHQEGRGDQPQHF. CDR3 sequence (DNA): TGTGCCAGCAGCCATCAGGAAGGGAGGGGGGATCAGCCCCAGCATTTT. The V and J genes are TRBV4-2 and TRBJ1-5, with D possibly TRBD1 on 6 matching bases. CDR1 LGHNA and CDR2 YNFKEQ come from the germline V gene. The V gene lost 3 bases and the J gene lost 5 bases, with 17 bases spanning the gap. There are 16 residues in the CDR3.

As regards this clonotype: This clone may be a read error of a much larger clone one base away. The genes are TRBV12-3 or TRBV12-4 and TRBJ2-7; no reliable D call. The CDR3 spans 12 residues. The CDR3 sequence is CASSFSEYELYF. CDR3 nucleotides: TGTGCCAGCAGTTTTTCAGAATACGAGCTGTACTTC.

This clonotype has at least ten counts. This sequence joins TRBV6-2 or TRBV6-3 and TRBJ1-5; tentative D call: TRBD1 (6 bases). The length of the CDR3 is 15 residues. Trimming pared 6 bases from V and 3 bases from J, leaving 15 bases between. Germline CDR1 is MNHEY and CDR2 is SVGEGT. The CDR3: CASSYLDRINQPQHF. The CDR3 DNA follows: TGTGCCAGCAGCTATCTAGACAGGATCAATCAGCCCCAGCATTTT.

This clonotype was observed a few times. This chain connects TRBV5-6 to TRBJ1-2, with 8 bases lining up with TRBD1. The CDR3 is made up of 15 amino acids. V dropped 3 bases and J dropped 1; count of bases not matched to a gene: 5. Germline CDR1 SGHDT, CDR2 YYEEEE. CDR3 protein: CASSSATGDNYGYTF. The CDR3, as DNA: TGTGCCAGCAGCTCGGCGACAGGGGATAACTATGGCTACACCTTC.

This clonotype came up a few times. J is TRBJ2-1 and V is TRBV25-1, with D possibly being TRBD1 or TRBD2 (5 bases each). Trimming left V 3 bases short and J 0 bases short, with 9 bases between. This CDR3 is 15 amino acids long. The germline CDR1 and CDR2 sequences are MGHDK and SYGVNS. The CDR3 reads CASSESGPSYNEQFF. CDR3 DNA sequence: TGTGCCAGCAGTGAGTCGGGACCCTCCTACAATGAGCAGTTCTTC.

This clonotype was seen a handful of times. The chain carries TRBV18 and TRBJ2-3; D gene unclear. Trimming took 4 bases from V and 2 from J, leaving 7 bases between them. Germline loops: CDR1 KGHSH, CDR2 LQKENI. This CDR3 comprises 13 residues. The CDR3, as DNA: TGTGCCAGCTCACGAATTAACACAGATACGCAGTATTTT. Encoded protein: CASSRINTDTQYF.

At least ten counts were recorded for this clonotype. The junction departs from the called germline gene at one end, perhaps through a read error. This chain uses TRBV7-7 with TRBJ2-1, with TRBD2 as a possible D gene (6 bases). Germline V lookup: CDR1 SSHAT, CDR2 FNYEAQ (reference sequence). The CDR3 contains 15 residues. CDR3 sequence reads: CASSLVGGEYNEQFF. DNA for the CDR3: TGTGCTAGCAGCTTAGTCGGCGGGGAATACAATGAGCAGTTCTTC.

In its sample, this clonotype was seen many times. The V call is TRBV11-2, the J call TRBJ1-1, with D possibly matching TRBD1 (5 bases). Germline V gene lookup returns CDR1 SGHAT and CDR2 FQNNGV. The V end lost 3 bases, the J end lost 8 bases, and 10 bases lay between the germline ends. CDR3 size: 12 residues. In DNA, the CDR3 is TGTGCCAGCAGCTTTGACAGAACCGAAGCTTTCTTT. Encoded protein: CASSFDRTEAFF.

This clonotype was picked up many times. This sequence joins TRBV2 and TRBJ2-1; 11 bases align to TRBD1. Germline V lookup: CDR1 SNHLY, CDR2 FYNNEI. Trimming at V came to 5 bases and at J to 8 bases, leaving 8 bases not matched to a gene. The CDR3 is made up of 15 amino acids. This CDR3 reads CASSRDRGFKDEQFF. The CDR3 coding sequence is TGTGCCAGCAGTAGGGACAGGGGGTTTAAGGATGAGCAGTTCTTC.